This T cell receptor beta chain was recovered during a study of monozygotic twins with inflammatory bowel disease. TCRdb re-called the 5' RACE reads and gives one entry per CDR3 protein, without DNA. The table for this sample gives fewer than 550,000 distinct CDR3 sequences. CDR1 and CDR2 from the germline V gene are DFQATT and SNEGSKA (reference sequence). The CDR3 length is 15 residues. Source material: blood. This TCR was sampled from a human donor with ulcerative colitis or Crohn's disease, or a healthy co-twin of an affected twin (not recorded which). This chain links TRBV20-1 with TRBJ2-7; TCRdb names TRBD1, which stays unverified in the absence of DNA. CDR3 amino acids: CSARENSLKTYEQYF.